This TCR beta chain was documented in a study of shared clonotypes between healthy human individuals. CD45RO-negative cells were positively selected for CCR7, leaving out terminally differentiated effector memory CD45RA+ cells. The CDR3 length is 16 residues. Deletions cut 6 bases from V and 4 bases from J, with 18 bases between. CDR1 SGHDN and CDR2 FVKESK come from the germline V gene. This table comes from immunoSEQ multiplex PCR, and its TCRdb copy is limited to in-frame clones, with some not included. The sample gives over 800,000 clones, 92% of which show up once; less than 25% is in the top ten.

The sequenced sample was naive CD8+ T cells sorted from blood. The clonotype comes from a man in his thirties or forties in good health. The chain couples TRBV14 to TRBJ2-2, with D maybe TRBD2 (6 bases). This CDR3 is CASRNTGSGSTGELFF. The CDR3 DNA sequence: TGTGCCAGCAGAAATACCGGGTCCGGGAGCACCGGGGAGCTGTTTTTT. Supplemented by reference TRBV14 and TRBJ2-2, the full variable domain reads EAGVTQFPSHSVIEKGQTVTLRCDPISGHDNLYWYRRVMGKEIKFLLHFVKESKQDESGMPNNRFLAERTGGTYSTLKVQPAELEDSGVYFCASRNTGSGSTGELFFGEGSRLTVL.